This T cell receptor beta chain was captured by sequencing in a study of blood T cell repertoires in COVID-19 (dated by TCRdb to 2018 to 2021). General notes on the study: Samples covering the acute and convalescent phases of COVID-19 were provided by collaborators in the United States, Italy and Spain. The material from the prospective study consisted of cDNA or gDNA derived from T cells, B-cell-depleted T cells, or PBMCs. Deeply sampled blood TCRbeta repertoires from subjects exposed to, actively infected with, or recovered from COVID-19 were included in the dataset. The repertoires were released in a freely available public database meant as a resource for research on the immune response to SARS-CoV-2. The samples were drawn from the first 160 participants of the ongoing ImmuneRACE study and from 950 to 1,500 subjects provided by 6 global collaborators. Sample metadata almost always included a de-identified subject ID, COVID-19 status, age in years and sex. Where available, HLA class I and class II types were taken from metadata supplied by the sample provider and were not determined by assay-based typing.

Overall study results and their limits: The amount of clinical and demographic metadata varied by source and participant and was provided uncurated.

The CDR3 starts with the cysteine, ends with the phenylalanine, and has 12 residues. CDR3 DNA only is kept here, 36 bases in frame from base 1. CDR1 and CDR2 were assigned from the germline V gene (reference sequence) as LNHDA and SQIVND. Trimming leaves V shorter by 11 bases and J shorter by 4 bases, with the junction holding 6 bases beyond the gene matches. Each collaborating institution followed its own protocols to collect whole blood in K2EDTA tubes. For TCRbeta analysis, collaborators shipped samples in one of three forms: frozen whole blood, isolated PBMCs, or DNA extracted from either of those sample types. TCRbeta CDR3 regions were amplified from genomic DNA using the immunoSEQ Assay, a bias-controlled multiplex PCR. Concerning the study's data processing: The number of nucleated cells in each sample was estimated from the amplification of reference gene primers within the assay. To quantify the absolute abundance of each unique TCRbeta CDR3 rearrangement, sequence reads were collapsed and filtered. For each sample, productive Simpson clonality was calculated by taking the square root of Simpson's diversity index across productive rearrangements. The table comes from immuneACCESS by way of TCRdb, which keeps in-frame sequences with V and J called. Part of the clones is missing from these tables; in studies checked, under half for an unresolved V gene and the rest for unknown reasons. D and trimming come from the DNA, and the V and J calls and clone size come from that table. This sample lists 55,000 or so clones; 70% to 90% were detected once. The biggest ten clones account for about 13% of the sample.

For this clone: The antigen this receptor binds is unknown. Qualities for individual bases were not recorded, and no much larger clone is one base off.

Specimen: peripheral blood. The sequence links TRBV19 to TRBJ2-5; TRBD2 lines up with 8 middle nucleotides. The clonotype comes from a human donor in a cohort sampled during active COVID-19. The bases read TGTGCCTCGGGGGGGAGCAGAGAGACCCAGTACTTC. It codes for CASGGSRETQYF.